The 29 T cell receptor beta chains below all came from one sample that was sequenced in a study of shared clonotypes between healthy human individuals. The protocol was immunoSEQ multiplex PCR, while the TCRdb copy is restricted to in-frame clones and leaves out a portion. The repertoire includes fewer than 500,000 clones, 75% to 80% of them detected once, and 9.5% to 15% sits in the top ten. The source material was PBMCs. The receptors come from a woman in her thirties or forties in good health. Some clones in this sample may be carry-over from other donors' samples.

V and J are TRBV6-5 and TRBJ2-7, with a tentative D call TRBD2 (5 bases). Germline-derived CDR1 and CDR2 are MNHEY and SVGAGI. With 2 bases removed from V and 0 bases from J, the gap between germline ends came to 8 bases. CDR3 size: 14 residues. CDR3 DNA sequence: TGTGCCAGCAGTTACGAGGGCGGCTCCTACGAGCAGTACTTC. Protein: CASSYEGGSYEQYF.

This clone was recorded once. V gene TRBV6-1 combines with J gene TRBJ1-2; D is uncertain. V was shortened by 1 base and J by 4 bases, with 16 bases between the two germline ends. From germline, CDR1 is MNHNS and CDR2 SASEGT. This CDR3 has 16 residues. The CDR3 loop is CASSEVPDPGGYGYTF. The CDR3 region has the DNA TGTGCCAGCAGTGAAGTCCCGGACCCTGGCGGCTATGGCTACACCTTC.

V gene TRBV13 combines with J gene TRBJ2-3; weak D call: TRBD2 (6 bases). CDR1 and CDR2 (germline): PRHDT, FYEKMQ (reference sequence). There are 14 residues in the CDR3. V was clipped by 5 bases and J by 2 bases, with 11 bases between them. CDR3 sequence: CASSPTRNTDTQYF. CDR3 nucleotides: TGTGCCAGCAGCCCGACTAGAAACACAGATACGCAGTATTTT.

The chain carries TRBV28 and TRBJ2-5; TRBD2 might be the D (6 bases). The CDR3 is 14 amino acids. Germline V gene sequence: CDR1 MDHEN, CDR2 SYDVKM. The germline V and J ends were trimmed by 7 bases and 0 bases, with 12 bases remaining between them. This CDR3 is CASNGGGNQETQYF. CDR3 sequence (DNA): TGTGCCAGCAATGGGGGAGGAAACCAAGAGACCCAGTACTTC.

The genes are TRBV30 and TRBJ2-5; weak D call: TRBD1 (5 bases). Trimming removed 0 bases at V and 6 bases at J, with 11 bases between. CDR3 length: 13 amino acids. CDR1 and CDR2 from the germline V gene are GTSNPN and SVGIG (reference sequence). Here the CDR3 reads CAWSVLQGKTQYF. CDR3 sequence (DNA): TGTGCCTGGAGTGTACTGCAGGGTAAGACCCAGTACTTC.

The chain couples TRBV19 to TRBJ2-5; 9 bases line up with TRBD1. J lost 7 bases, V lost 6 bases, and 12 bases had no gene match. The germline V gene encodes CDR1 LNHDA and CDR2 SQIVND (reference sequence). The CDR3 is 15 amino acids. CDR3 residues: CASSRGQGVSGTQYF. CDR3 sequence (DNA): TGTGCCAGTAGCAGGGGACAGGGAGTTAGCGGGACCCAGTACTTC.

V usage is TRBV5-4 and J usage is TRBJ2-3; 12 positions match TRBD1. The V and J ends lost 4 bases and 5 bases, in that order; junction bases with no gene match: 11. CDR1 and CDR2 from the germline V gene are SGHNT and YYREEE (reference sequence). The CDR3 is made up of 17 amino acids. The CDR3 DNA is TGTGCCAGCAGCGCAATCTGGGGGGACAGGGGGCAAGATACGCAGTATTTT. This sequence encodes CASSAIWGDRGQDTQYF.

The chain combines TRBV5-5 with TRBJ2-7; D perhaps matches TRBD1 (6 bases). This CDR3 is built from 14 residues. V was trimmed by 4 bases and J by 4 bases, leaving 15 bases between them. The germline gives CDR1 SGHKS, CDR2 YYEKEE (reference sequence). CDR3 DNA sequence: TGTGCCAGCAGCGCCCAGGGGACACGTTACGAGCAGTACTTC. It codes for CASSAQGTRYEQYF.

CDR3 residues: CASSILAGTNTGELFF. As DNA, the CDR3 is TGTGCCAGTAGTATATTAGCAGGAACGAACACCGGGGAGCTGTTTTTT. The chain is built from TRBV19 and TRBJ2-2, with D unclear. Germline V gives CDR1 LNHDA, CDR2 SQIVND (reference sequence). Trimming stripped 2 bases from V and 0 bases from J, with 10 bases between. The CDR3 has 16 amino acids.

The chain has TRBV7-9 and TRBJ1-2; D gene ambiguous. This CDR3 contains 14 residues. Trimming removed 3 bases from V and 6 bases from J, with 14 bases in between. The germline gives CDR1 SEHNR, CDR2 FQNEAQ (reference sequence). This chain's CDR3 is CASSLPGLVDGYTF. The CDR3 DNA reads TGTGCCAGCAGCTTGCCGGGGTTGGTCGATGGCTACACCTTC.

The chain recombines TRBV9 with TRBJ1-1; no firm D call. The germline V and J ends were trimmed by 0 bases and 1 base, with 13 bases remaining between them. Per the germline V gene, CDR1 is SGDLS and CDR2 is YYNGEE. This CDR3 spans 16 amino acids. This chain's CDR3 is CASSVDTGFTNTEAFF. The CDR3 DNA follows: TGTGCCAGCAGCGTAGATACGGGTTTCACGAACACTGAAGCTTTCTTT. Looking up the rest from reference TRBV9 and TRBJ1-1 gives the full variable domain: DSGVTQTPKHLITATGQRVTLRCSPRSGDLSVYWYQQSLDQGLQFLIQYYNGEERAKGNILERFSAQQFPDLHSELNLSSLELGDSALYFCASSVDTGFTNTEAFFGQGTRLTVV.

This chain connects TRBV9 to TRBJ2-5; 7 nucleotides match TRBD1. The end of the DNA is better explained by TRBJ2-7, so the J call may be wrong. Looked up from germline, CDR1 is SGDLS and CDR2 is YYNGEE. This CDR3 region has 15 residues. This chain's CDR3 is CASSPRTGASYEQYF. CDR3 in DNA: TGTGCCAGCAGCCCACGCACAGGGGCCTCCTACGAGCAGTACTTC.

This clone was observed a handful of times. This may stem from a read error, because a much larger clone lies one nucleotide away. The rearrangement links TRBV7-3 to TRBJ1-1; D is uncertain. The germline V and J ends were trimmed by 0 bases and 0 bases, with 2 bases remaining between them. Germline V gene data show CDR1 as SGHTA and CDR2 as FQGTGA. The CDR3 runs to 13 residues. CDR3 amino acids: CASSLTVNTEAFF. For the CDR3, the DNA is TGTGCCAGCAGCTTAACAGTGAACACTGAAGCTTTCTTT.

This CDR3 is CASSDRALSNQPQHF. The DNA for the CDR3 is TGTGCCAGCAGTGACCGGGCCCTAAGCAATCAGCCCCAGCATTTT. The rearrangement uses TRBV6-1 and TRBJ1-5; D gene uncertain. The ends were cut back, 3 bases at V and 1 base at J, with 10 bases in the middle. This CDR3 has 15 residues. Germline CDR1 reads MNHNS; CDR2 reads SASEGT.

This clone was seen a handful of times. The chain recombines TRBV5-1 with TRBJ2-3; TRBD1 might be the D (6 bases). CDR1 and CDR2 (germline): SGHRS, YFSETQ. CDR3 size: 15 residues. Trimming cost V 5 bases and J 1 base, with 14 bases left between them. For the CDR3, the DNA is TGCGCCAGCAGGGACCCGAGACAGGGCACAGATACGCAGTATTTT. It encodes CASRDPRQGTDTQYF.

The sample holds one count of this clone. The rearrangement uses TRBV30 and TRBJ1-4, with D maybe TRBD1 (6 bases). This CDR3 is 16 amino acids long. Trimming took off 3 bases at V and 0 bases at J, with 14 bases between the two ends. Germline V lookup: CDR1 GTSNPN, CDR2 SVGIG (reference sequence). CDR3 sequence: CAWSRDNSATNEKLFF. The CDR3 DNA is TGTGCCTGGAGCCGGGACAACTCTGCAACTAATGAAAAACTGTTTTTT.

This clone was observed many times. The DNA of the CDR3 is TGTGCCAGCAGCCTACTGACAGAAAGTGAAGCTTTCTTT. Translation gives CASSLLTESEAFF. The chain joins TRBV7-6 to TRBJ1-1; D is perhaps TRBD1 (5 bases). Trimming took 5 bases from V and 7 from J, leaving 14 bases between them. In germline, CDR1 is SGHVS, CDR2 FNYEAQ. CDR3 length: 13 residues.

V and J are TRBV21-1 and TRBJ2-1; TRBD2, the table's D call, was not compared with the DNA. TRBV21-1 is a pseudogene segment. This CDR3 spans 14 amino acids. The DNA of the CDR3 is TGTGCCAGCACTTCGCGGGAGGTCTACAATGAGCAGTTCTTC. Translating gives CASTSREVYNEQFF.

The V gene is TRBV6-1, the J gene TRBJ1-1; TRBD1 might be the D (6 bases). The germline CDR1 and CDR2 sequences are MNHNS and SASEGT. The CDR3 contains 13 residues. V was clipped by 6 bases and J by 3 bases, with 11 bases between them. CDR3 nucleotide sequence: TGTGCCAGCAGCCTCAGGGGTGACACTGAAGCTTTCTTT. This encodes CASSLRGDTEAFF.

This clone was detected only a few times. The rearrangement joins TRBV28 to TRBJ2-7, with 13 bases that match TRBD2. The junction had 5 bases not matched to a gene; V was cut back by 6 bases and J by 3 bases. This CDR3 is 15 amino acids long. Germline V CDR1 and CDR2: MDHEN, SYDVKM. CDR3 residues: CASSQLAGGVYEQYF. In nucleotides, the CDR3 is TGTGCCAGCAGCCAACTAGCGGGAGGGGTCTACGAGCAGTACTTC.

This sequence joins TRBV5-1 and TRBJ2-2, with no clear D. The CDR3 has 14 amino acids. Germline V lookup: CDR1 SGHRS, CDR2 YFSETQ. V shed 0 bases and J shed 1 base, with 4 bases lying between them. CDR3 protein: CASSLGRNTGELFF. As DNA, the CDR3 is TGCGCCAGCAGCTTGGGAAGGAACACCGGGGAGCTGTTTTTT.

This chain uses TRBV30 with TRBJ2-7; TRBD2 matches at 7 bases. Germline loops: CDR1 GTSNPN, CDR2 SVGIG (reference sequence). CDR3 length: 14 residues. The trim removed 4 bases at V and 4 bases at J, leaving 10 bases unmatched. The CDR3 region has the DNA TGTGCCTGGATCCGGGCGGGAGTACATTACGAGCAGTACTTC. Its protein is CAWIRAGVHYEQYF.

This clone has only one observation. The CDR3: CASSIQGMDTQYF. The CDR3 bases are TGTGCCAGCAGCATACAGGGGATGGATACGCAGTATTTT. The V call is TRBV28, the J call TRBJ2-3; 7 bases fit TRBD1. CDR3 length: 13 residues. Germline V gene sequence: CDR1 MDHEN, CDR2 SYDVKM. J lost 6 bases, V lost 6 bases, and 6 bases had no gene match.

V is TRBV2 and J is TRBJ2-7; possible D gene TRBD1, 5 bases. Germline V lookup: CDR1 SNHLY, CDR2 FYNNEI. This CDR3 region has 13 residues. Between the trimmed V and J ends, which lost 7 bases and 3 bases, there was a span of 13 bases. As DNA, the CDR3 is TGTGCCAGCAAGGGGCTCAAAGTCTACGAGCAGTACTTC. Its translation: CASKGLKVYEQYF.

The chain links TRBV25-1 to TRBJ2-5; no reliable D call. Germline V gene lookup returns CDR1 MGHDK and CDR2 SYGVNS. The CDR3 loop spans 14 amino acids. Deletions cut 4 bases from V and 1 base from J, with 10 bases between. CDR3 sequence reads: CASSAEVPQETQYF. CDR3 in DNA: TGTGCCAGCAGTGCTGAGGTACCCCAAGAGACCCAGTACTTC.

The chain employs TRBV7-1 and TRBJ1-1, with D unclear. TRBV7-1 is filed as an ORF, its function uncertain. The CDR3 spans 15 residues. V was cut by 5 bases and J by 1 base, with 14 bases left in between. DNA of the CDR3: TGTGCCAGCAGCCACCACCTTCGGGGGAACACTGAAGCTTTCTTT. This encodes CASSHHLRGNTEAFF.

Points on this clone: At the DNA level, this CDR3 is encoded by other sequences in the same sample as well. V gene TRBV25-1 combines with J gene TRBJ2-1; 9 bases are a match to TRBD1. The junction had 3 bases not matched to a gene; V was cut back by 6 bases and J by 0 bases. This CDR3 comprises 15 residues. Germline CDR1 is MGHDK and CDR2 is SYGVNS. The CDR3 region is CASRSTGGSYNEQFF. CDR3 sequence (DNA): TGTGCCAGCAGGTCGACAGGGGGCTCCTACAATGAGCAGTTCTTC.

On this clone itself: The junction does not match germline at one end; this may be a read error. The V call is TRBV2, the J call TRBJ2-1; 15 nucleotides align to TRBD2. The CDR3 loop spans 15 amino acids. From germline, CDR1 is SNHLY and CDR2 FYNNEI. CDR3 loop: CASSGTSGRPNEQFF. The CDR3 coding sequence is TGTGCCAGTAGTGGGACTAGCGGGAGGCCCAATGAGCAGTTCTTC.

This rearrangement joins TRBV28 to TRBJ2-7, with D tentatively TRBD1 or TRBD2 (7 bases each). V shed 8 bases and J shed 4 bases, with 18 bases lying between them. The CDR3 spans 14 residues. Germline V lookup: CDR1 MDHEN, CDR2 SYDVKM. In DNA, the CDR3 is TGTGCCAGCCTCCCAGGGGGGGCCTCATACGAGCAGTACTTC. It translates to CASLPGGASYEQYF.